The entry below gives a single T cell receptor (beta chain) sequence along with its context. The sample belongs to a study of T cell changes during pregnancy in multiple sclerosis. Assay used: immunoSEQ multiplex PCR; TCRdb lists only in-frame clones, some missing. The sample includes 47,000 or so clones, about 90% of them seen just once. The CDR3 has 15 amino acids. The V and J ends lost 1 base and 3 bases, in that order; junction bases with no gene match: 2. Germline assignment: CDR1 MGHRA and CDR2 YSYEKL. The J gene is TRBJ2-5, the V gene TRBV4-1; TRBD2 matches 10 bases. This clonotype was obtained from a female donor in good health, enrolled as a control in a pregnancy study. This sample comprised peripheral blood, obtained after pregnancy. The CDR3 DNA reads as TGCGCCAGCAGCCAAGCCAGCGGGGGGGAAGAGACCCAGTACTTC. Residues: CASSQASGGEETQYF.